This record covers a single TCR beta chain. What it recognizes is unknown. This entry belongs to a study of OX40 agonist ivuxolimab in advanced cancers. About the study: Treatment received earlier with anti-PD-1, anti-PD-L1 or anti-CTLA-4 agents was allowed, and over 30% had some. Partial responses occurred in three patients (one hepatocellular carcinoma, two cutaneous melanoma). Study-wide results and limits: Both CD4+ and CD8+ T cell populations in blood had undergone clonal expansion by week 6 at 0.1 to 3.0 mg/kg.

Germline V gives CDR1 SGHTA, CDR2 FQGNSA. The length of the CDR3 is 13 residues. V was pared by 1 base and J by 2 bases, with 6 bases between. Measured with immunoSEQ multiplex PCR; TCRdb has only the in-frame clones, and not every one. Counted here are about 82,000 clones, 90% to 95% occurring once; the ten biggest clones make up about 2.5%. The rearrangement uses TRBV7-2 and TRBJ2-7; D remains ambiguous. The starting material was CD4+ or CD8+ T cells sorted from blood, obtained in a trial of the OX40 agonist ivuxolimab. This TCR came from an adult with an advanced solid tumor such as melanoma, head and neck, liver or kidney cancer. CDR3 amino acids: CASSLEVTYEQYF. CDR3 in DNA: TGTGCCAGCAGCTTAGAAGTAACCTACGAGCAGTACTTC. The full variable domain, rest sourced from reference TRBV7-2 and TRBJ2-7, is GAGVSQSPSNKVTEKGKDVELRCDPISGHTALYWYRQSLGQGLEFLIYFQGNSAPDKSGLPSDRFSAERTGGSVSTLTIQRTQQEDSAVYLCASSLEVTYEQYFGPGTRLTVT.